The clone carrying this T cell receptor (beta chain) was picked up a small number of times. The trim removed 8 bases at V and 5 bases at J, leaving 13 bases unmatched. The CDR3 spans 15 residues. Germline V lookup: CDR1 MNHNS, CDR2 SASEGT. The data derive from a study of blood T cells in healthy people across ages. PCR was performed a second time for about 7 to 12 cycles using a sample-barcoded 5' primer and a J-beta primer mix. TCRdb called the 5' RACE reads again in MiXCR, with one record for every CDR3 protein. The sample has roughly 1,500,000 distinct CDR3 sequences, 42% seen once. Sequences were obtained from blood. The source of this sequence is a woman younger than 35 in good health. The chain combines TRBV6-1 with TRBJ2-3; TRBD2 aligns across 7 bases. CDR3 bases: TGTGCCAGCGGGCAAGCAGCGGGGTTTGGAGATACGCAGTATTTT. Its protein is CASGQAAGFGDTQYF.